These 14 T cell receptor beta chains came from one sample sequenced in a study of T-cell reconstitution after alpha-beta-depleted transplantation in children. During its preparation, the TCRbeta library received unique molecular identifiers. From the PCR reads, TCRdb called clonotypes with MiXCR, one entry per CDR3 protein. Of about 610,000 distinct CDR3 sequences in the sample, roughly a tenth are singletons; the top ten hold 3.5% to 5%. The sample consisted of PBMCs from the stem cell graft donor, taken from the stem cell graft. The receptors stem from a human donor who donated a stem cell graft to a child with acute myeloid leukemia.

In this sample, this clonotype turned up many times. The gene calls are TRBV12-3 or TRBV12-4 and TRBJ2-1; 7 positions agree with TRBD2. This CDR3 comprises 16 residues. The V gene end was trimmed by 1 base and the J gene end by 3 bases; junction bases not matched to a gene: 6. CDR3 in amino acids: CASSLVTSALYNEQFF. The CDR3 DNA sequence: TGTGCCAGCAGTTTAGTTACTAGCGCCCTCTACAATGAGCAGTTCTTC.

This clonotype was recorded a few times. The chain links TRBV7-2 to TRBJ2-3, with TRBD2 matching 11 bases. CDR1 is SGHTA, CDR2 FQGNSA, per germline. This CDR3 has 15 residues. With 5 bases clipped from V and 3 bases from J, the junction kept 4 bases outside the gene matches. CDR3 protein: CASSIIAGGTDTQYF. For the CDR3, the DNA is TGTGCCAGCAGCATAATAGCGGGAGGGACAGATACGCAGTATTTT. The complete variable domain, with remaining parts taken from reference TRBV7-2 and TRBJ2-3, reads GAGVSQSPSNKVTEKGKDVELRCDPISGHTALYWYRQSLGQGLEFLIYFQGNSAPDKSGLPSDRFSAERTGGSVSTLTIQRTQQEDSAVYLCASSIIAGGTDTQYFGPGTRLTVL.

The chain couples TRBV29-1 to TRBJ2-7; D is possibly TRBD2 (6 bases). Looked up from germline, CDR1 is SQVTM and CDR2 is ANQGSEA. V lost 6 bases and J 0 bases, leaving 15 bases between the germline ends. The CDR3 consists of 14 residues. The CDR3 sequence is CSVASDGSSYEQYF. Written as DNA, the CDR3 is TGCAGCGTAGCGTCGGACGGGAGCTCCTACGAGCAGTACTTC.

The V and J genes are TRBV7-2 and TRBJ2-1; 8 positions agree with TRBD2. Germline CDR1 is SGHTA and CDR2 is FQGNSA. V gave up 5 bases and J gave up 3 bases; unmatched junction bases: 6. The CDR3 contains 15 residues. In DNA, the CDR3 is TGTGCCAGCAGCACCAGCGGGAGTGTCTACAATGAGCAGTTCTTC. This sequence encodes CASSTSGSVYNEQFF.

This clonotype was picked up a small number of times. V and J are TRBV5-5 and TRBJ2-1; D perhaps matches TRBD1 (6 bases). Germline CDR1 reads SGHKS; CDR2 reads YYEKEE (reference sequence). The V gene lost 2 bases and the J gene lost 4 bases, with 19 bases spanning the gap. The CDR3 totals 17 residues. CDR3 DNA: TGTGCCAGCAGCTTCGGACAGCCAGGGAGCGCTTACAATGAGCAGTTCTTC. It yields the protein CASSFGQPGSAYNEQFF.

This clonotype showed up many times. The V and J genes are TRBV27 and TRBJ2-1, with 7 bases fitting TRBD1. The CDR3 length is 17 residues. Germline assignment: CDR1 MNHEY and CDR2 SMNVEV (reference sequence). The junction had 13 bases not matched to a gene; V was cut back by 1 base and J by 7 bases. CDR3 amino acids: CASSLLSLRQGPNEQFF. In nucleotides, the CDR3 is TGTGCCAGCAGTTTATTATCCCTAAGACAGGGCCCAAATGAGCAGTTCTTC.

The gene calls are TRBV4-2 and TRBJ1-5; 11 nucleotides agree with TRBD1. V lost 3 bases to trimming and J lost 6 bases; unmatched junction nucleotides: 16. Germline assignment: CDR1 LGHNA and CDR2 YNFKEQ. The CDR3 extends over 19 amino acids. The CDR3 loop is CASSHFGQGAKTISQPQHF. The CDR3 DNA reads as TGTGCCAGCAGCCACTTTGGACAGGGGGCGAAGACCATCAGTCAGCCCCAGCATTTT.

This sequence joins TRBV6-2 or TRBV6-3 and TRBJ1-1; D unclear. The CDR3 is 13 residues long. The germline V gene encodes CDR1 MNHEY and CDR2 SVGEGT. Trimming cost V 0 bases and J 3 bases, with 5 bases left between them. The CDR3, as DNA: TGTGCCAGCAGTTACTCTCAGGACACTGAAGCTTTCTTT. It is translated as CASSYSQDTEAFF.

This clonotype was seen ten or more times. The V call is TRBV4-2, the J call TRBJ2-2; 7 nucleotides align to TRBD2. V dropped 2 bases and J dropped 4; count of bases not matched to a gene: 7. CDR1 and CDR2 from the germline V gene are LGHNA and YNFKEQ. The CDR3 spans 16 residues. The CDR3 region has the DNA TGTGCCAGCAGCCAAACCGGGACTACTACCACCGGGGAGCTGTTTTTT. This gives the protein CASSQTGTTTTGELFF.

This clonotype has ten or more counts. The chain uses TRBV18 and TRBJ2-2; 7 bases agree with TRBD2. The ends lost 4 bases at V and 7 bases at J; junction bases unmatched: 6. This CDR3 region has 14 residues. Germline CDR1 is KGHSH and CDR2 is LQKENI. In DNA, the CDR3 is TGTGCCAGCTCACTCGGGACTAAGAGCGGGGAGCTGTTTTTT. Translating it yields CASSLGTKSGELFF.

In this sample, this clonotype turned up a few times. This chain joins TRBV7-2 and TRBJ1-6; D ambiguous. Germline CDR1 is SGHTA and CDR2 is FQGNSA. Deletions cut 1 base from V and 4 bases from J, with 5 bases between. CDR3 length: 14 amino acids. CDR3 in amino acids: CASSLVGYNSPLHF. The CDR3 DNA sequence: TGTGCCAGCAGCTTAGTTGGGTATAATTCACCCCTCCACTTT.

This clonotype was seen just once. J is TRBJ1-4 and V is TRBV6-2 or TRBV6-3; 8 bases are a match to TRBD1. J was trimmed by 5 bases and V by 5 bases; bases with no gene match: 7. This CDR3 has 15 residues. CDR1 is MNHEY and CDR2 is SVGEGT in the germline V gene. CDR3 DNA sequence: TGTGCCAGCAGTCGTGGACAGGGCGTGAATGAAAAACTGTTTTTT. It is translated as CASSRGQGVNEKLFF.

Many counts were recorded for this clonotype. The V gene is TRBV29-1, the J gene TRBJ2-1; possibly TRBD1 for D (6 bases). The V end lost 7 bases, the J end lost 5 bases, and 15 bases lay between the germline ends. CDR3 length: 13 amino acids. Germline V gene sequence: CDR1 SQVTM, CDR2 ANQGSEA. CDR3 DNA sequence: TGCAGCGGCGCCAGGGGCCCCAACAATGAGCAGTTCTTC. This encodes CSGARGPNNEQFF.

This clonotype was found many times. The rearrangement uses TRBV18 and TRBJ2-3, with TRBD2 as a possible D gene (5 bases). Looked up from germline, CDR1 is KGHSH and CDR2 is LQKENI. V dropped 1 base and J dropped 2 bases, with 13 bases sitting between them. The CDR3 extends over 16 amino acids. For the CDR3, the DNA is TGTGCCAGCTCACCACTCGAGGGAAGGATCACAGATACGCAGTATTTT. Protein: CASSPLEGRITDTQYF.